This note documents a single T cell receptor (beta chain) sequence. Urothelial carcinoma in patients was locally advanced or metastatic. The sample comes from a study of PD-L1 blockade in urothelial cancer. Study summary: The patients had undergone anywhere from 0 to 3 prior chemotherapy regimens. The authors examined blood 3 weeks (second dose) and 6 weeks after treatment start.

Some clones are missing from TCRdb's copy, which holds only in-frame ones; the method was immunoSEQ multiplex PCR. The repertoire has 70,000 or so clones, roughly 91% of them found once; the top ten carry around 3.3%. The TCR comes from a man aged 60 to 69 with urothelial cancer. This specimen consisted of PBMCs, obtained around atezolizumab (anti-PD-L1) treatment.

CDR3 nucleotides: TGTGCCAGCAGTTTCCAACCCCGGGATTACACCGGGGAGCTGTTTTTT. This codes for CASSFQPRDYTGELFF. The chain recombines TRBV6-5 with TRBJ2-2; a weak D match, TRBD2 (5 bases). Germline V gene sequence: CDR1 MNHEY, CDR2 SVGAGI. Trimming took 4 bases from V and 3 from J, leaving 15 bases between them. The CDR3 length is 16 residues.